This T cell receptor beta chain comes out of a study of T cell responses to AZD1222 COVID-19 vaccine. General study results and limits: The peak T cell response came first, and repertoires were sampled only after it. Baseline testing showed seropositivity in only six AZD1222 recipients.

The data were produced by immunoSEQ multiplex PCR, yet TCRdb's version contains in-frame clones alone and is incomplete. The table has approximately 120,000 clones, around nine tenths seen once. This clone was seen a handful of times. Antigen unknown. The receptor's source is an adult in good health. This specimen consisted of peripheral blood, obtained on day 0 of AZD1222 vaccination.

In DNA, the CDR3 is TGTGCCAGCAGTTACGCCGGGGGCACAGATACGCAGTATTTT. This encodes CASSYAGGTDTQYF. The chain employs TRBV6-5 and TRBJ2-3, with D tentatively TRBD2 (5 bases). The CDR3 runs to 14 residues. Looked up from germline, CDR1 is MNHEY and CDR2 is SVGAGI. V was shortened by 2 bases and J by 1 base, with 7 bases between the two germline ends.